This T cell receptor beta chain originates from a study of T cell responses to AZD1222 COVID-19 vaccine. Study findings and constraints: Baseline serostatus was positive in only six AZD1222 recipients. Distributed over spike, vaccine-associated CD4 TCRs predominated at 160-218 and 743-854.

The CDR3 sequence is 16 residues long. The germline V and J ends were trimmed by 4 bases and 0 bases, with 13 bases remaining between them. CDR1 is SGHAT, CDR2 FQNNGV, per germline. Using immunoSEQ multiplex PCR, the repertoire was profiled, and TCRdb retains in-frame clones only, with some absent. The table shows fewer than 150,000 clones, with approximately 93% occurring only once. This clone was found once. Its antigen is not identified. The chain combines TRBV11-2 with TRBJ1-5; D may be TRBD1 (6 bases). This specimen was peripheral blood, taken on day 0 of AZD1222 vaccination. The TCR originated in an adult in good health. The CDR3 sequence: CASSSGAGYSNQPQHF. The CDR3, as DNA: TGTGCCAGCAGCTCAGGGGCAGGTTATAGCAATCAGCCCCAGCATTTT.